This record covers a single T cell receptor beta chain. What it recognizes is unknown. The data were obtained in a study of cytomegalovirus exposure and HLA in healthy donors. Whole-study results and caveats: Rare TCR sequences dominated, though some public TCRs recurred in many donors. Later analysis demonstrated an association between a missense DCLRE1C variant and TCR beta V- and J-gene trimming.

Germline CDR1 and CDR2: MNHEY and SMNVEV (reference sequence). CDR3 length equals 11 residues. V gave up 8 bases and J gave up 7 bases, with 12 bases separating them. This PCR relied on a set of 60 Vbeta primers and 13 Jbeta primers. Repertoires were generated with immunoSEQ multiplex PCR, while TCRdb's copy carries only in-frame clones and drops some. The repertoire consists of about 160,000 clones, with roughly 89% occurring once and the leading ten covering 0.85%. The chain has TRBV27 and TRBJ2-7; TRBD2 might be the D (5 bases). The source of this sequence is a woman in her 30s in good health and CMV-seronegative. Source material: PBMCs. The CDR3 sequence is CASRTVGEQYF. CDR3 coding DNA: TGTGCCAGCCGGACTGTTGGAGAGCAGTACTTC.